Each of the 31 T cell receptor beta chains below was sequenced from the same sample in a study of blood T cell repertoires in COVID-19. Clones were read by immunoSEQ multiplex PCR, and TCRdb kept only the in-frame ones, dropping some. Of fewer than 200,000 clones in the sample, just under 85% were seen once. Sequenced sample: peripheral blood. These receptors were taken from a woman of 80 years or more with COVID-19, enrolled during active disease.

The CDR3 here is CAISDSWNTEAFF. The CDR3 coding sequence is TGTGCCATCAGTGATTCTTGGAACACTGAAGCTTTCTTT. The V call is TRBV10-3, the J call TRBJ1-1; no firm D call. The CDR3 has 13 amino acids. Germline CDR1 is ENHRY and CDR2 is SYGVKD. The ends were cut back, 3 bases at V and 1 base at J, with 6 bases in the middle.

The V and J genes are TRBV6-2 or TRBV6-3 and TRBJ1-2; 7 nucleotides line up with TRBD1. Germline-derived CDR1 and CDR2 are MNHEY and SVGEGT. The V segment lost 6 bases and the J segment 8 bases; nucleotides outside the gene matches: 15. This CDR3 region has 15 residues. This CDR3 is CASSRTGTATMGYTF. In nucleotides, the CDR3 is TGTGCCAGCAGCCGTACCGGGACAGCAACAATGGGCTACACCTTC.

The CDR3 region is CASSALAGEYNEQFF. CDR3 sequence (DNA): TGTGCCAGCAGCGCCCTAGCGGGGGAATACAATGAGCAGTTCTTC. The chain has TRBV9 and TRBJ2-1; 10 positions agree with TRBD2. Trimming removed 3 bases from V and 4 bases from J; junction bases left unmatched: 4. This CDR3 is built from 15 residues. The germline V gene encodes CDR1 SGDLS and CDR2 YYNGEE.

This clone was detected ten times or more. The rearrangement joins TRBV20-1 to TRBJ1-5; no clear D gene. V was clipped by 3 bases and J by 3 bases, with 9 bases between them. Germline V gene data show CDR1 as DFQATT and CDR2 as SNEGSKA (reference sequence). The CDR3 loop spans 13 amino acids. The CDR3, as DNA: TGCAGTGCTAGTTTCCAGTCCAATCAGCCCCAGCATTTT. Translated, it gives CSASFQSNQPQHF.

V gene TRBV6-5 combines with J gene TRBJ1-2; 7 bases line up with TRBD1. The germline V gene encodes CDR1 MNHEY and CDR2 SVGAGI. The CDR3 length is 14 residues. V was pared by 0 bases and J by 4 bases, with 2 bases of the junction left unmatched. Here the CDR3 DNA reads TGTGCCAGCAGTTACTCGGGACAGCGCTATGGCTACACCTTC. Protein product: CASSYSGQRYGYTF.

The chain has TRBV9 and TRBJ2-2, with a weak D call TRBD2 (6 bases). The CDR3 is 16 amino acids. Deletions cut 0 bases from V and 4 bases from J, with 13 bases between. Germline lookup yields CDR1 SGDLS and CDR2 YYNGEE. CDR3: CASSVVGGAVTGELFF. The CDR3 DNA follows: TGTGCCAGCAGCGTAGTTGGAGGGGCGGTCACCGGGGAGCTGTTTTTT.

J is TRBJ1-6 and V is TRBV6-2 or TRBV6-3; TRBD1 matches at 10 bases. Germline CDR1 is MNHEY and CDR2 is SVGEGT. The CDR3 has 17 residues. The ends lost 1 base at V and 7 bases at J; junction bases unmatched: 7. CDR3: CASSYLPGTGENSPLHF. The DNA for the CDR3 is TGTGCCAGCAGTTACTTACCGGGGACAGGGGAGAATTCACCCCTCCACTTT.

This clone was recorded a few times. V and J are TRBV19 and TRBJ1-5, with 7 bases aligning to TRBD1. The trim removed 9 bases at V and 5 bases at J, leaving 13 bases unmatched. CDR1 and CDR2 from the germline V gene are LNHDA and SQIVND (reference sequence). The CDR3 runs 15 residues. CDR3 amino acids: CASGTAYAGHQPQHF. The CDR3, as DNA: TGTGCCAGCGGGACAGCTTACGCGGGTCATCAGCCCCAGCATTTT.

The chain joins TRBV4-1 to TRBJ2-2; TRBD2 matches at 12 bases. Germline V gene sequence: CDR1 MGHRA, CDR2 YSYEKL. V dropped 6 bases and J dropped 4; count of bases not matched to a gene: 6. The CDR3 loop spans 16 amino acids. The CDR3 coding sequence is TGCGCCAGCAGACTACTAGCGGGGGGCGGCACCGGGGAGCTGTTTTTT. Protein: CASRLLAGGGTGELFF.

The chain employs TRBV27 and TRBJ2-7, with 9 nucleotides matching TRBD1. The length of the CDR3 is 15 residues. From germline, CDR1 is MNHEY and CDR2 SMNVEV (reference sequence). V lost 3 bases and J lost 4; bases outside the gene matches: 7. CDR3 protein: CASSFVGTGIYEQYF. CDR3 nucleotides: TGTGCCAGCAGTTTCGTCGGGACAGGGATTTACGAGCAGTACTTC.

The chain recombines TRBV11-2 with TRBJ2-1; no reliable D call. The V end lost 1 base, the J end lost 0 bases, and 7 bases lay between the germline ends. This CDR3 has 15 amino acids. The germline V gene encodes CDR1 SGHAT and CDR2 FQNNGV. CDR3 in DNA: TGTGCCAGCAGCTTAGTGGCTGCCTCCTACAATGAGCAGTTCTTC. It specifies CASSLVAASYNEQFF. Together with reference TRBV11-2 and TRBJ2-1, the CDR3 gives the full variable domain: EAGVAQSPRYKIIEKRQSVAFWCNPISGHATLYWYQQILGQGPKLLIQFQNNGVVDDSQLPKDRFSAERLKGVDSTLKIQPAKLEDSAVYLCASSLVAASYNEQFFGPGTRLTVL.

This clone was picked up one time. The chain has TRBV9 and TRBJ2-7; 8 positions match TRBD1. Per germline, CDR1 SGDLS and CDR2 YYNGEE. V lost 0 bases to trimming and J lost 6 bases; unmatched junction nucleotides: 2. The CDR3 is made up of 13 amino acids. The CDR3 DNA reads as TGTGCCAGCAGCGTAGCTACAGGGGGCGAGCAGTACTTC. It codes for CASSVATGGEQYF.

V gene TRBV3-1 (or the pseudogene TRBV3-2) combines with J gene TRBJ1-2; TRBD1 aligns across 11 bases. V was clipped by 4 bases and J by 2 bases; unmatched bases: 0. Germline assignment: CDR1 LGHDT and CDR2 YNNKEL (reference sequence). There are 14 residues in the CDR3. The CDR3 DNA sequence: TGTGCCAGCAGCCGGACAGGGGGCAACTATGGCTACACCTTC. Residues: CASSRTGGNYGYTF.

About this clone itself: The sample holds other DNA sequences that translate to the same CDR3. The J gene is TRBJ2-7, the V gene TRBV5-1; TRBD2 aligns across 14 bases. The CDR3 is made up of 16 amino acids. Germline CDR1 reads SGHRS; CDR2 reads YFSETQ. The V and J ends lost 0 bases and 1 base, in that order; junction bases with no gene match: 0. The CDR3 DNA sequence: TGCGCCAGCAGCTTGGGACTAGCGGGAGGGTCCTACGAGCAGTACTTC. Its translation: CASSLGLAGGSYEQYF. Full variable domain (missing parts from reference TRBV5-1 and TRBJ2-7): KAGVTQTPRYLIKTRGQQVTLSCSPISGHRSVSWYQQTPGQGLQFLFEYFSETQRNKGNFPGRFSGRQFSNSRSEMNVSTLELGDSALYLCASSLGLAGGSYEQYFGPGTRLTVT.

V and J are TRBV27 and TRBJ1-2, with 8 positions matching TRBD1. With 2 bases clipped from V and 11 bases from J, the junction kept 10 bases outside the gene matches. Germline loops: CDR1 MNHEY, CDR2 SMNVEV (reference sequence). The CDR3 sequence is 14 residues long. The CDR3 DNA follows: TGTGCCAGCAGTTTACTGTGGGACAGGCCTTATTACACCTTC. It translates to CASSLLWDRPYYTF.

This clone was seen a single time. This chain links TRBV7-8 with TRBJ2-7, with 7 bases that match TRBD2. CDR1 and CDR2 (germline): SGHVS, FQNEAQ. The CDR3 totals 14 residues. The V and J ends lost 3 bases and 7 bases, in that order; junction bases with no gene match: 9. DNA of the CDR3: TGTGCCAGCAGCTTCGGGCTAGCGGTAGGGGAGCAGTACTTC. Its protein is CASSFGLAVGEQYF. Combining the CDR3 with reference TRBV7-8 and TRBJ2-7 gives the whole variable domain GAGVSQSPRYKVAKRGQDVALRCDPISGHVSLFWYQQALGQGPEFLTYFQNEAQLDKSGLPSDRFFAERPEGSVSTLKIQRTQQEDSAVYLCASSFGLAVGEQYFGPGTRLTVT.

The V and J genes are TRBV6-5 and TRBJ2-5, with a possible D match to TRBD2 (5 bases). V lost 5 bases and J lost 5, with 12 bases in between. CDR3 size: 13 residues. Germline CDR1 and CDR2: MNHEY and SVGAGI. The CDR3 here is CASSRAEQETQYF. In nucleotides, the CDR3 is TGTGCCAGCAGTCGAGCGGAGCAGGAGACCCAGTACTTC.

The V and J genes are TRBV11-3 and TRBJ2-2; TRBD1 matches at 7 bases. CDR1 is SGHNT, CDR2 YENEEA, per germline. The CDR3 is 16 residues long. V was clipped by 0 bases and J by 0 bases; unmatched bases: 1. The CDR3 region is CASSLEDRTNTGELFF. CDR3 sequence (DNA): TGTGCCAGCAGCTTAGAGGACAGGACGAACACCGGGGAGCTGTTTTTT.

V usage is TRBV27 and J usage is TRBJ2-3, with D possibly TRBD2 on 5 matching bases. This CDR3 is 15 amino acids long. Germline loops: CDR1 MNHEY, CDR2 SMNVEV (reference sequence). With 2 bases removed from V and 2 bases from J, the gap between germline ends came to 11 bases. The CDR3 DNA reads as TGTGCCAGCAGTTTAGGCGGGTTCCCCACAGATACGCAGTATTTT. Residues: CASSLGGFPTDTQYF.

Written as DNA, the CDR3 is TGTGCCAGCAGTTACCGAATGGGACAGGTAGGGGTCCTGACTTTC. Protein product: CASSYRMGQVGVLTF. The rearrangement links TRBV6-2 or TRBV6-3 to TRBJ2-6, with 8 bases matching TRBD1. Germline V CDR1 and CDR2: MNHEY, SVGEGT. Unmatched junction bases numbered 10, after V lost 2 bases and J lost 13 bases. This CDR3 is built from 15 residues.

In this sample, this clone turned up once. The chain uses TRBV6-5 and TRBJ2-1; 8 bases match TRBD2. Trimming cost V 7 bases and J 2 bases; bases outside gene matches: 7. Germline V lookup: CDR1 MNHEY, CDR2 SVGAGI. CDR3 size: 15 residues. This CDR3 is CASILAGPTYNEQFF. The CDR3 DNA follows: TGTGCCAGCATTCTAGCGGGTCCGACCTACAATGAGCAGTTCTTC.

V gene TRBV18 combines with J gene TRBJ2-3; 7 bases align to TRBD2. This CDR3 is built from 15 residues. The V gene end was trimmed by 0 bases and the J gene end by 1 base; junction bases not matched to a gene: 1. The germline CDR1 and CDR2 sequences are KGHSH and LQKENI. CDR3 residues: CASSPPGGRTDTQYF. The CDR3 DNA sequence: TGTGCCAGCTCACCACCGGGAGGGCGCACAGATACGCAGTATTTT.

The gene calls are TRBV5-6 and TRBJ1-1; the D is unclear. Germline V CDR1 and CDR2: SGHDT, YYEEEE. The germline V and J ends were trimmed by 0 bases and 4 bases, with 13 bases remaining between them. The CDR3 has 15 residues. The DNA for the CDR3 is TGTGCCAGCAGCTTGGGCCTTTTGCGTGGCACTGAAGCTTTCTTT. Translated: CASSLGLLRGTEAFF.

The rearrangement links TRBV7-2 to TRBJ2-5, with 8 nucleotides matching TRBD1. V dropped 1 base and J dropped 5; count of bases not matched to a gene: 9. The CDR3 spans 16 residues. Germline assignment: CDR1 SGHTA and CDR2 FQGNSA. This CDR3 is CASSLGRQGRWETQYF. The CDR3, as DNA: TGTGCCAGCAGCTTAGGGCGACAGGGGAGGTGGGAGACCCAGTACTTC.

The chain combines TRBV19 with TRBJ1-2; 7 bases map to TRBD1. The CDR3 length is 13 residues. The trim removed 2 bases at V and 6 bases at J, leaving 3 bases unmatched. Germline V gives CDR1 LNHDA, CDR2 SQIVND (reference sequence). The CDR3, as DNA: TGTGCCAGTAGTATAATACAGGGGAATGGCTACACCTTC. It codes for CASSIIQGNGYTF.

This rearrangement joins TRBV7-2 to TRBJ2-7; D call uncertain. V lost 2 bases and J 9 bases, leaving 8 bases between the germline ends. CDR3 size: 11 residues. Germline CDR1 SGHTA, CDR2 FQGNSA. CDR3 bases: TGTGCCAGCAGCTTATCGGAGCTGCAGTACTTC. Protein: CASSLSELQYF.

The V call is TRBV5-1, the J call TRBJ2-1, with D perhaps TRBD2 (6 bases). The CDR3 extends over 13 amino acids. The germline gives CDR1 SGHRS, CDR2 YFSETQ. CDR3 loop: CAIRGNGYNEQFF. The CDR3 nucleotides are TGCGCAATCCGGGGGAACGGGTACAATGAGCAGTTCTTC.

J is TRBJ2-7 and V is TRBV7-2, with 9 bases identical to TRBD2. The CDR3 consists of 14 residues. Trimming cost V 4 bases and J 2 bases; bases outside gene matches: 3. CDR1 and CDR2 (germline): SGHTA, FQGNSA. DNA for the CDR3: TGTGCCAGCAGCTCGGGACTAGCTGCCTACGAGCAGTACTTC. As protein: CASSSGLAAYEQYF.

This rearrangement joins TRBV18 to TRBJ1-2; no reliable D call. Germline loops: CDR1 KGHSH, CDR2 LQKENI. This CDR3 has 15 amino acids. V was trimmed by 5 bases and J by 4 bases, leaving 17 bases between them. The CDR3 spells CASSYTRETAYGYTF. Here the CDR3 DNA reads TGTGCCAGCTCATACACTAGGGAGACGGCCTATGGCTACACCTTC.

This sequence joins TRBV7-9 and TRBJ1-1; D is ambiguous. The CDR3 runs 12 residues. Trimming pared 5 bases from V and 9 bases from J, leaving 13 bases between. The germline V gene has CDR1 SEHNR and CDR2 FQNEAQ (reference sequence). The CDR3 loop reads CASSGRPVKAFF. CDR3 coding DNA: TGTGCCAGCAGCGGCCGCCCAGTAAAAGCTTTCTTT.

CDR3 sequence: CASTPTSGRALGTYEQYF. The CDR3 region has the DNA TGTGCCAGCACCCCCACTAGCGGGAGGGCTCTGGGCACCTACGAGCAGTACTTC. The V call is TRBV2, the J call TRBJ2-7, with 13 bases that match TRBD2. CDR1 is SNHLY and CDR2 is FYNNEI in the germline V gene. The CDR3 totals 18 residues. With V trimmed by 7 bases and J by 2 bases, 14 bases remained unmatched.